A selection of T cell receptor beta chains follows, all from one sample in a study of blood T cell repertoires in COVID-19. Here immunoSEQ multiplex PCR was the method, and the copy in TCRdb shows in-frame clones only, minus some. The sample has roughly 42,000 clones; approximately 90% are singletons. The sequencing input was peripheral blood. Receptors originate from a man in his 60s with acute or convalescent COVID-19. The CDR3 runs from the conserved cysteine through the conserved F or W. D genes are given only for firm matches. Not all rows give a size; the values are once, few, many and, for expanded clones, a class.

D	V	size	J	CDR3	DNA
TRBD1	TRBV7-2	-	TRBJ2-2	CASSLSGTGGQTGELFF	TGTGCCAGCAGCTTATCCGGGACAGGGGGACAGACCGGGGAGCTGTTTTTT
TRBD1	TRBV6-2/TRBV6-3	-	TRBJ1-2	CASSSRQGDYGYTF	TGTGCCAGCAGTTCACGACAGGGGGACTATGGCTACACCTTC
-	TRBV4-3	-	TRBJ1-2	CASSQGRGYGYTF	TGCGCCAGCAGCCAAGGAAGGGGCTATGGCTACACCTTC
TRBD2	TRBV29-1	-	TRBJ2-1	CSASLAGGYNEQFF	TGCAGCGCATCGCTAGCGGGGGGCTACAATGAGCAGTTCTTC
-	TRBV5-1	-	TRBJ2-7	CASSAGLQSYEQYF	TGCGCCAGCAGCGCGGGACTCCAATCCTACGAGCAGTACTTC
-	TRBV7-6	-	TRBJ1-1	CASVGDLSTEAFF	TGTGCCAGCGTAGGGGATCTAAGCACTGAAGCTTTCTTT
-	TRBV30	-	TRBJ1-2	CAWSQGVGYTF	TGTGCCTGGAGTCAAGGGGTAGGCTACACCTTC
-	TRBV2	-	TRBJ2-1	CASSLGGLGSYNEQFF	TGTGCCAGCAGCCTAGGGGGTCTTGGCTCCTACAATGAGCAGTTCTTC
-	TRBV2	-	TRBJ1-1	CASSEAVQNTEAFF	TGTGCCAGCAGTGAAGCAGTACAGAACACTGAAGCTTTCTTT
-	TRBV4-3	-	TRBJ2-7	CASSQGLTDYEQYF	TGCGCCAGCAGCCAAGGACTGACAGACTACGAGCAGTACTTC
TRBD1	TRBV15	-	TRBJ2-2	CATSITGTGDTGELFF	TGTGCCACCAGCATAACCGGGACAGGGGACACCGGGGAGCTGTTTTTT
TRBD1	TRBV7-2	-	TRBJ2-1	CASTLRRQGWSYNEQFF	TGTGCCAGCACCCTACGGAGACAGGGGTGGTCCTACAATGAGCAGTTCTTC
-	TRBV5-4	medium-sized	TRBJ2-7	CASSLDPVDSYEQYF	TGTGCCAGCAGCTTGGACCCCGTCGACAGCTACGAGCAGTACTTC
TRBD1	TRBV5-8	few	TRBJ2-7	CASSFTGGNSYEQYF	TGTGCCAGCAGCTTTACAGGGGGAAACTCCTACGAGCAGTACTTC
-	TRBV3-1/TRBV3-2	-	TRBJ2-5	CASSRGGGRETQYF	TGTGCCAGCAGCCGGGGAGGGGGGCGAGAGACCCAGTACTTC
-	TRBV7-2	-	TRBJ1-2	CASSLDGQPAGYTF	TGTGCCAGCAGCTTGGACGGACAGCCAGCTGGCTACACCTTC